Each of the 13 T cell receptor beta chains below was sequenced from the same sample in a study of cytomegalovirus exposure and HLA in healthy donors. PCR was performed using 60 Vbeta and 13 Jbeta primers. This table comes from immunoSEQ multiplex PCR, and its TCRdb copy is limited to in-frame clones, with some not included. This table holds approximately 110,000 clones, roughly 15% found once. Specimen: PBMCs. Receptors originate from a female donor in good health and CMV-seronegative.

The J gene is TRBJ2-3, the V gene TRBV6-6, with 7 bases identical to TRBD1. Trimming at V came to 2 bases and at J to 4 bases, leaving 3 bases not matched to a gene. The CDR3 has 14 amino acids. Germline CDR1 MNHNY, CDR2 SVGAGI (reference sequence). CDR3 DNA sequence: TGTGCCAGCAGTTACACCGACAGGGCAGATACGCAGTATTTT. This codes for CASSYTDRADTQYF.

CDR3: CASSSRVYQETQYF. The CDR3 bases are TGTGCCAGCAGCTCGCGGGTGTACCAAGAGACCCAGTACTTC. The chain uses TRBV5-8 and TRBJ2-5, with D perhaps TRBD2 (5 bases). Trimming cost V 3 bases and J 0 bases, with 9 bases left between them. The CDR3 spans 14 residues. Looked up from germline, CDR1 is SGHTS and CDR2 is YDEGEE. The full variable domain, rest sourced from reference TRBV5-8 and TRBJ2-5, is EAGVTQSPTHLIKTRGQQATLRCSPISGHTSVYWYQQALGLGLQFLLWYDEGEERNRGNFPPRFSGRQFPNYSSELNVNALELEDSALYLCASSSRVYQETQYFGPGTRLLVL.

As for this clone: This sample includes further DNA sequences coding for the same CDR3. The chain recombines TRBV4-3 with TRBJ2-3; the D gene is possibly TRBD1 (5 bases). This CDR3 has 17 amino acids. V was trimmed by 0 bases and J by 1 base, leaving 14 bases between them. Germline values: CDR1 LGHNA, CDR2 YSLEER. The CDR3 loop is CASSQDAFRTRTDTQYF. CDR3 DNA sequence: TGCGCCAGCAGCCAAGATGCTTTCCGGACACGCACAGATACGCAGTATTTT.

The chain links TRBV6-1 to TRBJ1-6; the D is unclear. The CDR3 contains 12 residues. V lost 2 bases, J lost 15 bases, and 11 bases lay in between. CDR1 MNHNS and CDR2 SASEGT come from the germline V gene. CDR3 residues: CASSESSRLLHF. CDR3 bases: TGTGCCAGCAGTGAATCTAGTCGACTCCTCCACTTT.

J is TRBJ1-4 and V is TRBV6-5; TRBD1 aligns across 7 bases. Losses at the gene ends were 6 bases for V and 8 bases for J; bases not matched to a gene: 9. Germline values: CDR1 MNHEY, CDR2 SVGAGI. This CDR3 is 14 amino acids long. CDR3 protein: CASRPQGDAEKLFF. The CDR3 bases are TGTGCCAGCAGGCCGCAGGGGGATGCGGAAAAACTGTTTTTT.

The chain carries TRBV19 and TRBJ2-6; D may be TRBD2 (6 bases). Trimming pared 3 bases from V and 8 bases from J, leaving 11 bases between. This CDR3 contains 14 residues. The germline V gene encodes CDR1 LNHDA and CDR2 SQIVND (reference sequence). Here the CDR3 reads CASSMGGVTNVLTF. The CDR3 DNA is TGTGCCAGTAGTATGGGCGGGGTAACCAACGTCCTGACTTTC.

This clone has more than one count but fewer than ten. The rearrangement links TRBV5-8 to TRBJ1-5, with unresolved D. V lost 1 base to trimming and J lost 4 bases, with 6 bases between them. The CDR3 length is 13 residues. Germline CDR1 is SGHTS and CDR2 is YDEGEE. CDR3 sequence (DNA): TGTGCCAGCAGCTTGTATGCGAATCAGCCCCAGCATTTT. Translated, it gives CASSLYANQPQHF.

This clone was recorded a few times. This chain joins TRBV27 and TRBJ1-5; D not resolved. The germline V and J ends were trimmed by 5 bases and 2 bases, with 13 bases remaining between them. Germline assignment: CDR1 MNHEY and CDR2 SMNVEV (reference sequence). This CDR3 region has 15 residues. CDR3 nucleotide sequence: TGTGCCAGCAGTCCACGGTCGAGAGGCAATCAGCCCCAGCATTTT. Protein: CASSPRSRGNQPQHF.

The sample holds a few counts of this clone. The chain employs TRBV5-4 and TRBJ2-1; 9 bases align to TRBD1. Germline-derived CDR1 and CDR2 are SGHNT and YYREEE (reference sequence). V lost 4 bases and J lost 0; bases outside the gene matches: 5. The CDR3 extends over 16 amino acids. CDR3 loop: CASSRQGGSSYNEQFF. The CDR3 DNA sequence: TGTGCCAGCAGCAGACAGGGGGGCAGCTCCTACAATGAGCAGTTCTTC.

The chain couples TRBV7-2 to TRBJ1-1; the D is unclear. From germline, CDR1 is SGHTA and CDR2 FQGNSA. V shed 3 bases and J shed 5 bases, with 13 bases lying between them. The CDR3 length is 14 residues. The CDR3 DNA follows: TGTGCCAGCAGCTTGGACGGACGAGGGACTGAAGCTTTCTTT. Translation gives CASSLDGRGTEAFF.

The chain links TRBV29-1 to TRBJ2-3, with TRBD1 as a possible D gene (5 bases). V lost 2 bases, J lost 5 bases, and 14 bases lay in between. Germline lookup yields CDR1 SQVTM and CDR2 ANQGSEA. The CDR3 totals 14 residues. The CDR3 sequence is CSVEPNAQGDTQYF. The CDR3 DNA follows: TGCAGCGTTGAACCCAACGCGCAGGGAGATACGCAGTATTTT.

This clone was detected a few times. The chain recombines TRBV4-3 with TRBJ1-2; TRBD1 matches 7 bases. This CDR3 spans 18 amino acids. CDR1 is LGHNA and CDR2 is YSLEER in the germline V gene. J lost 7 bases, V lost 1 base, and 18 bases had no gene match. Written as DNA, the CDR3 is TGCGCCAGCAGCCAAGCTACGACAGGGATCAGCCACCTTATTGGCTACACCTTC. Amino acids: CASSQATTGISHLIGYTF.

The V gene is TRBV5-6, the J gene TRBJ1-6; the match to TRBD1 covers 9 bases. Looked up from germline, CDR1 is SGHDT and CDR2 is YYEEEE. V shed 4 bases, J shed 5 bases, and the junction held 7 bases outside the gene matches. The CDR3 contains 16 residues. CDR3 residues: CASSQTWTGDNSPLHF. The CDR3 DNA reads as TGTGCCAGCAGCCAAACCTGGACAGGGGATAATTCACCCCTCCACTTT.